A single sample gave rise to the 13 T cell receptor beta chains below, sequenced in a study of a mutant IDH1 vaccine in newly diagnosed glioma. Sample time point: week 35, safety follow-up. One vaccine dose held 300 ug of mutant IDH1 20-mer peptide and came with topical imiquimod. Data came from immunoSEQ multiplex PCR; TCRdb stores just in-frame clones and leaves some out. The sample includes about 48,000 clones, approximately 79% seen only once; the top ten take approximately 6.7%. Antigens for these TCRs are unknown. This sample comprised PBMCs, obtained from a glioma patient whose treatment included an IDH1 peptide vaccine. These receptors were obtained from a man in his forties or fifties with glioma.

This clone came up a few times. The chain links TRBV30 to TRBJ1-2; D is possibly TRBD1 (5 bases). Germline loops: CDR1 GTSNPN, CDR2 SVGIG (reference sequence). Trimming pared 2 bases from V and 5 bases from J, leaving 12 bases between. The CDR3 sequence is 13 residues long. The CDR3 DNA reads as TGTGCCTGGAGTCGGTCGTCAGGGTATGGCTACACCTTC. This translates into CAWSRSSGYGYTF.

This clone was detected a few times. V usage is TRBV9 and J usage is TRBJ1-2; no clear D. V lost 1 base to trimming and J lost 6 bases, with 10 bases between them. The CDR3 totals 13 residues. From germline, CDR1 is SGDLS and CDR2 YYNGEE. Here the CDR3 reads CASSVPPGHGYTF. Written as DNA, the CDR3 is TGTGCCAGCAGCGTACCCCCAGGCCATGGCTACACCTTC.

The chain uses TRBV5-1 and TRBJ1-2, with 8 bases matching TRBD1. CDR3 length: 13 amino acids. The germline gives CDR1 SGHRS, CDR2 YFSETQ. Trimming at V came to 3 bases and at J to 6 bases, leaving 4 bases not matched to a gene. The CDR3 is CASSSPGGDGYTF. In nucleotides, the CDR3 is TGCGCCAGCAGCTCTCCAGGGGGCGATGGCTACACCTTC.

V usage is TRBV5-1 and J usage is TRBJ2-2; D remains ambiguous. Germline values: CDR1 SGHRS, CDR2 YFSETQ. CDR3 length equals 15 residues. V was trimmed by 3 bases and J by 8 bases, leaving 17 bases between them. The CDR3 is CASSSGRVLSGELFF. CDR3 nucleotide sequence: TGCGCCAGCAGCTCCGGCCGGGTCTTATCAGGGGAGCTGTTTTTT.

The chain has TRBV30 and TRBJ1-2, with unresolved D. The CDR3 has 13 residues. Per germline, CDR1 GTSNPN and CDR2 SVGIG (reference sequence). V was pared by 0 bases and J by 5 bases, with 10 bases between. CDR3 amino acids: CAWSVSGSYGYTF. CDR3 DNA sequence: TGTGCCTGGAGTGTATCCGGCAGTTATGGCTACACCTTC.

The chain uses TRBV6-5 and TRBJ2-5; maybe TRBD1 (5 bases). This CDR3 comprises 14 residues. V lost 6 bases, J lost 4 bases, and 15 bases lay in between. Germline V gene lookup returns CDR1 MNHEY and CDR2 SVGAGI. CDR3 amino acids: CASRPGHWGETQYF. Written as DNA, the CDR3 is TGTGCCAGCAGACCTGGACATTGGGGAGAGACCCAGTACTTC.

The CDR3 reads CAWSLTSGRSTDTQYF. The CDR3 nucleotides read TGTGCCTGGAGTTTGACCTCAGGGAGGAGCACAGATACGCAGTATTTT. V usage is TRBV30 and J usage is TRBJ2-3; weak D call: TRBD2 (6 bases). Deletions cut 2 bases from V and 0 bases from J, with 15 bases between. The CDR3 contains 16 residues. The germline CDR1 and CDR2 sequences are GTSNPN and SVGIG (reference sequence).

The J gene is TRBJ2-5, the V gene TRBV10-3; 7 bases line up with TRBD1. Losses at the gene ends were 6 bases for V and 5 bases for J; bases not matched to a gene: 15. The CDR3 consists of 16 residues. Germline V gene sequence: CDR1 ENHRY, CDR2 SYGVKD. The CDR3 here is CAISSSAREGQETQYF. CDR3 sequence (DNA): TGTGCCATCAGCAGCTCCGCGCGCGAGGGACAGGAGACCCAGTACTTC.

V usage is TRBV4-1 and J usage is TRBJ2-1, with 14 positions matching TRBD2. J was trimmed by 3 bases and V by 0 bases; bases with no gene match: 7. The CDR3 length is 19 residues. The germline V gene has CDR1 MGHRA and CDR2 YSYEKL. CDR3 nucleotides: TGCGCCAGCAGCCAAGAGTCCGGACTAGCGGGGGGCCTCTACAATGAGCAGTTCTTC. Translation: CASSQESGLAGGLYNEQFF.

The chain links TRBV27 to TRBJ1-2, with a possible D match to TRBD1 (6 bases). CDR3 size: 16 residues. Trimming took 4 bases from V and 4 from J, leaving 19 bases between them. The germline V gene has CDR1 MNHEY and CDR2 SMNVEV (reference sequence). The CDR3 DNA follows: TGTGCCAGCAGTTCCAACCGACCGACAGGCCTCTATGGCTACACCTTC. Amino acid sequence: CASSSNRPTGLYGYTF.

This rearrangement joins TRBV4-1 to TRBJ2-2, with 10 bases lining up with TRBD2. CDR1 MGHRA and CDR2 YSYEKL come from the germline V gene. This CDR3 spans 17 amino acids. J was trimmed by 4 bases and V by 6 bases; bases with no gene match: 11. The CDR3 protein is CASRPLAGPEGTGELFF. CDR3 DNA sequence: TGCGCCAGCAGGCCACTAGCGGGGCCCGAGGGCACCGGGGAGCTGTTTTTT.

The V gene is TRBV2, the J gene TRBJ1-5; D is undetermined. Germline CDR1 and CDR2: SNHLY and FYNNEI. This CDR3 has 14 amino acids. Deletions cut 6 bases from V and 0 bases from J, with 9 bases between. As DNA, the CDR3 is TGTGCCAGCAGGGGAGACTCTAGCAATCAGCCCCAGCATTTT. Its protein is CASRGDSSNQPQHF.

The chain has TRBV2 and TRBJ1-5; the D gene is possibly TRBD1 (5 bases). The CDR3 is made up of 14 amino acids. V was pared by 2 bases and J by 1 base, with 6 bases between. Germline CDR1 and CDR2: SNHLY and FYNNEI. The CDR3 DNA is TGTGCCAGCAGTGAACAGGGAAGCAATCAGCCCCAGCATTTT. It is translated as CASSEQGSNQPQHF. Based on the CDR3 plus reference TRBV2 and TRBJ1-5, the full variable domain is EPEVTQTPSHQVTQMGQEVILRCVPISNHLYFYWYRQILGQKVEFLVSFYNNEISEKSEIFDDQFSVERPDGSNFTLKIRSTKLEDSAMYFCASSEQGSNQPQHFGDGTRLSIL.